This T cell receptor (beta chain) originates from a study of cytomegalovirus exposure and HLA in healthy donors. Overall study context: In a previous analysis, nearly 120 million unique TCR beta sequences were found from some 180 million T cells.

Germline assignment: CDR1 MRHNA and CDR2 SNTAGT. With 3 bases removed from V and 8 bases from J, the gap between germline ends came to 10 bases. CDR3 size: 13 residues. The PCR employed 60 Vbeta primers together with 13 Jbeta primers. Measured with immunoSEQ multiplex PCR; TCRdb has only the in-frame clones, and not every one. The sample lists 100,000 to 150,000 clones; 65% to 75% were seen once. Sequenced: PBMCs. The chain recombines TRBV6-4 with TRBJ1-4, with D maybe TRBD1 (6 bases). The source is a woman in her forties or fifties in good health and CMV-seropositive. Here the CDR3 reads CASSEGQNEKLFF. CDR3 coding DNA: TGTGCCAGCAGTGAAGGACAGAACGAAAAACTGTTTTTT.